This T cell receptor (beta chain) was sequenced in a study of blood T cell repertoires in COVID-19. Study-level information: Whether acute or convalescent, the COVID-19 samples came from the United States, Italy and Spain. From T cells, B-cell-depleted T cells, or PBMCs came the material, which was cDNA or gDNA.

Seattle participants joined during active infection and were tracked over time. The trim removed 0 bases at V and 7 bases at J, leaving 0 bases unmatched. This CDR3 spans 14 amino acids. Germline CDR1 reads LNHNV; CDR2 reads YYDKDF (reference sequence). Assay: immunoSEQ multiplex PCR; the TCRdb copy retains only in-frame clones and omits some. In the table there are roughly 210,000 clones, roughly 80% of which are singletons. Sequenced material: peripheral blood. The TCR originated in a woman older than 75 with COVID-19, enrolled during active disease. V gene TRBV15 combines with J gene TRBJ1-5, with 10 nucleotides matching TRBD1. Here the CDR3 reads CATSRETGGQPQHF. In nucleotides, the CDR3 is TGTGCCACCAGCAGAGAGACAGGGGGCCAGCCCCAGCATTTT.